This T cell receptor (beta chain) was profiled in a study of CD8 T cells in ankylosing spondylitis. Study results and limitations: Before this, some motif variants had been reported in reactive arthritis synovial fluid and blood. Disease-linked clones proved CD8+ and comparatively uncommon in peripheral blood. One TCR beta motif, made up of roughly eight highly homologous variants, appeared characteristic of ankylosing spondylitis blood. Reportedly, significant enrichment of disease-linked clones occurred in matched ankylosing spondylitis synovial fluid.

The germline CDR1 and CDR2 sequences are SGHRS and YFSETQ. CDR3 length equals 14 residues. The junction had 3 bases not matched to a gene; V was cut back by 4 bases and J by 6 bases. At least ten counts were recorded for this clonotype. As yet, its antigen is unknown. Libraries for TCR beta were made by quantitative 5'-RACE with molecular barcodes. TCRdb reprocessed the 5' RACE reads via MiXCR and lists one record per CDR3 protein. The sample comprises about 800,000 distinct CDR3 sequences, roughly 10% of which are singletons, and approximately 0.5% rests with the top ten. This sequence originates from a male donor with ankylosing spondylitis. Specimen: blood, either unsorted or a sorted T cell fraction (not recorded which). The gene calls are TRBV5-1 and TRBJ1-4; 10 nucleotides align to TRBD1. Here the CDR3 reads CASSVGTGDEKLFF. For the CDR3, the DNA is TGCGCCAGCAGCGTCGGGACAGGGGATGAAAAACTGTTTTTT.